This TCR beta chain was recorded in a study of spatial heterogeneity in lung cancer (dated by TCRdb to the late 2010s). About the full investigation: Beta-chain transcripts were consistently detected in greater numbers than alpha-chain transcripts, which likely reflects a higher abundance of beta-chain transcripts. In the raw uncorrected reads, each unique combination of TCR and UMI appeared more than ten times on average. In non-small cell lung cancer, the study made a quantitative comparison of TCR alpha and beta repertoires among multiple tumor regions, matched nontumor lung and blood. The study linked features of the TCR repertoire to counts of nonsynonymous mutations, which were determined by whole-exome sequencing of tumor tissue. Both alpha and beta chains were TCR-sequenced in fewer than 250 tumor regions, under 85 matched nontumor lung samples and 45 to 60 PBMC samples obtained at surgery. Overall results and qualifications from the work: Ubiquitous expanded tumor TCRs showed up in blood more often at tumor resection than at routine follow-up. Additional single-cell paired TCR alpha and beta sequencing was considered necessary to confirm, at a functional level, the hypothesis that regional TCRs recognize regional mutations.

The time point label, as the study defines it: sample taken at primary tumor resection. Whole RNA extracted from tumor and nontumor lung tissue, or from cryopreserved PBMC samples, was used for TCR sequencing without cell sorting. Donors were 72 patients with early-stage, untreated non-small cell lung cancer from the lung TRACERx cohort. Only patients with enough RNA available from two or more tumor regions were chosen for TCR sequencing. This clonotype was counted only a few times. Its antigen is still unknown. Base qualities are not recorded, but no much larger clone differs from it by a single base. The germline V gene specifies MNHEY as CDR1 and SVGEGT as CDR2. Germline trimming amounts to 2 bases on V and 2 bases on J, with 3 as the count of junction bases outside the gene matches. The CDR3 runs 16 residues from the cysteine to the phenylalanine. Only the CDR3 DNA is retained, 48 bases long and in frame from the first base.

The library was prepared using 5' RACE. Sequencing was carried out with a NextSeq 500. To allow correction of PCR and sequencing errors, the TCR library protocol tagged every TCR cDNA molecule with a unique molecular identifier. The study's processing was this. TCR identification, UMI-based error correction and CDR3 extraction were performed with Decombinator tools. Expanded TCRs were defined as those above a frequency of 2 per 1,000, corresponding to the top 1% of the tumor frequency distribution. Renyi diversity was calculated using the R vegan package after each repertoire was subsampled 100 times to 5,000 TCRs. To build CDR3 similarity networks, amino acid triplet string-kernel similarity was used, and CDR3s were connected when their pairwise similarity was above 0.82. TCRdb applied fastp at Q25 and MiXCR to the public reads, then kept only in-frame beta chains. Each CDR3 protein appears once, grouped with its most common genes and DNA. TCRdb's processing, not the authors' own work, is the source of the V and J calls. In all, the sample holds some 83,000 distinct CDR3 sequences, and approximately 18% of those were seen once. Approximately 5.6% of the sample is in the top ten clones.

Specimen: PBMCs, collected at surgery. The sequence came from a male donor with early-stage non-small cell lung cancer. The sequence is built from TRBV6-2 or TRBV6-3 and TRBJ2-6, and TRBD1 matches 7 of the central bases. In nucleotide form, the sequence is TGTGCCAGCAGTTACGAGGGGGCCACTGGGGCCAACGTCCTGACTTTC. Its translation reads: CASSYEGATGANVLTF.